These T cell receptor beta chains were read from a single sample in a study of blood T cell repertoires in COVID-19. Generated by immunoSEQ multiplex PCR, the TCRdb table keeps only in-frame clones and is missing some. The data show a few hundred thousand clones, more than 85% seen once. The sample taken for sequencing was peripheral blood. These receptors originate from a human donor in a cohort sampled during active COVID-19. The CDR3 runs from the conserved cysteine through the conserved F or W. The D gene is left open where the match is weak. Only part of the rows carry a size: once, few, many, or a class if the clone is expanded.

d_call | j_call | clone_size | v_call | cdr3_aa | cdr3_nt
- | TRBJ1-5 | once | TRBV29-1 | CSVELFGEPNQPQHF | TGCAGCGTTGAATTGTTTGGGGAGCCCAATCAGCCCCAGCATTTT
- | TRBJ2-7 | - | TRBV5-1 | CASSSSFYEQYF | TGCGCCAGCAGCTCCTCGTTCTACGAGCAGTACTTC
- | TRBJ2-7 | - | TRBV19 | CASRIRDSGPIEQYF | TGTGCCAGTAGGATAAGGGACAGCGGGCCCATCGAGCAGTACTTC
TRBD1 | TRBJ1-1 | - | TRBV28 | CASSDREPHRSAFF | TGTGCCAGCAGCGACAGGGAGCCTCATCGGTCCGCTTTCTTT
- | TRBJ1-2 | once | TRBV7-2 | CASSPLVVSGYTF | TGTGCCAGCAGTCCTCTAGTCGTGAGTGGCTACACCTTC
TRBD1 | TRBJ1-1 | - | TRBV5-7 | CASSGGQGADTEAFF | TGTGCCAGCAGCGGGGGACAGGGGGCTGACACTGAAGCTTTCTTT
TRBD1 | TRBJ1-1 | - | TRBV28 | CASSPGTGDTEAFF | TGTGCCAGCAGTCCCGGGACAGGGGACACTGAAGCTTTCTTT
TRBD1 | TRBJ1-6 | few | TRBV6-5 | CASSRQGNNSPLHF | TGTGCCAGTAGCCGACAGGGTAACAATTCACCCCTCCACTTT
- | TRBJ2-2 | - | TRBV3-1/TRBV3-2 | CASSHRTENTGELFF | TGTGCCAGCAGCCACAGGACAGAGAACACCGGGGAGCTGTTTTTT
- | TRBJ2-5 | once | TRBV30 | CAWSLFQTQYF | TGTGCCTGGAGCCTATTCCAGACCCAGTACTTC
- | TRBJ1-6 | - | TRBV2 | CASSVRDSPLHF | TGTGCCAGCAGTGTTCGGGATTCACCCCTCCACTTT
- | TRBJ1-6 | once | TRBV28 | CASSSPSGGTRPLHF | TGTGCCAGCAGTTCTCCGTCGGGAGGAACGCGACCCCTCCACTTT
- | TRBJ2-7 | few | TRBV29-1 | CSASYPGTLSYEQYF | TGCAGCGCCTCTTATCCCGGGACACTCTCCTACGAGCAGTACTTC
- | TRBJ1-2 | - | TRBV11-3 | CASSRGSAGDGYTF | TGTGCCAGCAGCCGCGGGTCGGCCGGGGATGGCTACACCTTC
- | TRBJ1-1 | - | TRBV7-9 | CASSLAGETEAFF | TGTGCCAGCAGCTTAGCGGGAGAGACTGAAGCTTTCTTT
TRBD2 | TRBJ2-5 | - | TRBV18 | CASSRRLAGLMMETQYF | TGTGCCAGCTCACGCCGACTAGCGGGGTTAATGATGGAGACCCAGTACTTC
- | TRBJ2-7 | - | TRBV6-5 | CASSSFGDRYYEQYF | TGTGCCAGCAGTTCGTTTGGTGACAGGTACTACGAGCAGTACTTC
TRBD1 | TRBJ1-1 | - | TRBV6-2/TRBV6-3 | CASSPGQGNTEAFF | TGTGCCAGCAGTCCGGGACAGGGGAACACTGAAGCTTTCTTT